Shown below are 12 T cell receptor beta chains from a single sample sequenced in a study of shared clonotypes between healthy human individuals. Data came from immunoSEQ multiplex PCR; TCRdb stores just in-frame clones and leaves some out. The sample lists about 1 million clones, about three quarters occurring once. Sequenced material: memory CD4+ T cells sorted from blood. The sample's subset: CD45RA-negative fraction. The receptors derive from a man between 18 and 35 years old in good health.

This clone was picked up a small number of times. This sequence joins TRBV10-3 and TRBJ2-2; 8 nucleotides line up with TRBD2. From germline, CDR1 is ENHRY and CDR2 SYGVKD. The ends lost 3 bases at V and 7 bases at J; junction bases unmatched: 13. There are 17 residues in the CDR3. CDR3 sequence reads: CAISEDSGIHTSGELFF. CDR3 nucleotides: TGTGCCATCAGTGAAGATAGCGGGATTCACACAAGCGGGGAGCTGTTTTTT.

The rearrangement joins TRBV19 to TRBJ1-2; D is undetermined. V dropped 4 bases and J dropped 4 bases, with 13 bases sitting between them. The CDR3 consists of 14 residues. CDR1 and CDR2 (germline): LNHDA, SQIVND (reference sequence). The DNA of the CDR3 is TGTGCCAGTAGTAAATCAACATCCTCCTATGGCTACACCTTC. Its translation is CASSKSTSSYGYTF.

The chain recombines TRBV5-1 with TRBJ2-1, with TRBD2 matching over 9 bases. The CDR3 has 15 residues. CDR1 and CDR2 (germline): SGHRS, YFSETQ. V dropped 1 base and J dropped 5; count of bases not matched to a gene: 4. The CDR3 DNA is TGCGCCAGCAGCTTGAGCGGGGGGCTTAACAATGAGCAGTTCTTC. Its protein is CASSLSGGLNNEQFF. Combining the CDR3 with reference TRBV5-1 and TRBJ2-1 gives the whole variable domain KAGVTQTPRYLIKTRGQQVTLSCSPISGHRSVSWYQQTPGQGLQFLFEYFSETQRNKGNFPGRFSGRQFSNSRSEMNVSTLELGDSALYLCASSLSGGLNNEQFFGPGTRLTVL.

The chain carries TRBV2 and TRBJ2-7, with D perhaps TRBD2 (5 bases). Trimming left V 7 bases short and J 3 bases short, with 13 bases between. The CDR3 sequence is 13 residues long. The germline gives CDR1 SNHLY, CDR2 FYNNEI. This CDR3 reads CASTYGVSYEQYF. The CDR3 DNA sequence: TGTGCCAGCACATACGGGGTTAGCTACGAGCAGTACTTC.

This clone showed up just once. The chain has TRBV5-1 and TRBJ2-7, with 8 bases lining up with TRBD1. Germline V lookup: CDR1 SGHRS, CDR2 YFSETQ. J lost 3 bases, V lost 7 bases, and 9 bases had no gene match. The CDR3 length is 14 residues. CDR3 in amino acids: CASRPGQENYEQYF. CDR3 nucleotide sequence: TGCGCCAGCCGCCCGGGACAGGAGAACTACGAGCAGTACTTC.

The CDR3 DNA is TGTGCCAGCAGCTTGGGACAGGGGGCGAACATTCAGTACTTC. It codes for CASSLGQGANIQYF. The chain links TRBV7-9 to TRBJ2-4, with 12 positions matching TRBD1. Germline V lookup: CDR1 SEHNR, CDR2 FQNEAQ (reference sequence). The ends lost 3 bases at V and 7 bases at J; junction bases unmatched: 1. The CDR3 consists of 14 residues.

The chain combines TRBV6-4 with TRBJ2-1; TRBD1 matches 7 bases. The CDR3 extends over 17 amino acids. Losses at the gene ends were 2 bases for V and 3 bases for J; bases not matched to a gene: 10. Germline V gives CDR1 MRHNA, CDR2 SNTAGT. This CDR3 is CASSDPYDRVNYNEQFF. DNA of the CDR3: TGTGCCAGCAGTGACCCTTATGACAGGGTCAACTACAATGAGCAGTTCTTC.

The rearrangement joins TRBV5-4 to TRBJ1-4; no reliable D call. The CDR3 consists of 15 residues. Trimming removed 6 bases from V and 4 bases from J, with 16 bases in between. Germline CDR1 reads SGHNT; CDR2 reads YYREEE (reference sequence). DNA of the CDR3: TGTGCCAGCACCCCAACCGAACAACTTAATGAAAAACTGTTTTTT. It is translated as CASTPTEQLNEKLFF.

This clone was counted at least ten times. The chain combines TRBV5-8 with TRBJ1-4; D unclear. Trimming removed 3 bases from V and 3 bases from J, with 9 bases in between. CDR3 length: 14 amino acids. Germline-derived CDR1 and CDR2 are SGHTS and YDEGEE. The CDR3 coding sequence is TGTGCCAGCAGCTCTTATTTAGCTAATGAAAAACTGTTTTTT. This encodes CASSSYLANEKLFF.

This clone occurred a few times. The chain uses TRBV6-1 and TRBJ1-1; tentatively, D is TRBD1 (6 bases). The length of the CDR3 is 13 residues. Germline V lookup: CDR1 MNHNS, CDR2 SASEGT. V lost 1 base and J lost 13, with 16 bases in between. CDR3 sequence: CASSEGGRGFGFF. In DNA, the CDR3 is TGTGCCAGCAGTGAAGGTGGCAGGGGCTTTGGTTTCTTT.

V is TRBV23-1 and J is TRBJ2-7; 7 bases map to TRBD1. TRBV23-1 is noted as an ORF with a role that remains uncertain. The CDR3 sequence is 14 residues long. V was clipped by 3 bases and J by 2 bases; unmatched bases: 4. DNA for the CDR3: TGCGCCAGCAGTCACCGGACAGGTACCTACGAGCAGTACTTC. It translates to CASSHRTGTYEQYF.

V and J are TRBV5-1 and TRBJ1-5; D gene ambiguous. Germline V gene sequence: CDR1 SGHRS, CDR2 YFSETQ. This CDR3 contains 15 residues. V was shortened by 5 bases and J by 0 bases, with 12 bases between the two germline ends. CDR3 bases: TGCGCCAGCAGGCCGGACGGATATAGCAATCAGCCCCAGCATTTT. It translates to CASRPDGYSNQPQHF.